These 22 T cell receptor beta chains came from one sample sequenced in a study of T-cell reconstitution after alpha-beta-depleted transplantation in children. Preparation of the TCRbeta library used unique molecular identifiers. TCRdb itself ran the PCR reads through MiXCR, one entry per CDR3 protein. The sample shows roughly 89,000 distinct CDR3 sequences, about 12% of them seen only once. This material consisted of PBMCs from the stem cell graft donor, taken from the stem cell graft. The receptors derive from a human donor who donated a stem cell graft to a child with inherited bone marrow failure.

There are many counts of this clonotype. CDR3 sequence: CSVSTGLTTEAFF. The CDR3 DNA follows: TGCAGCGTTTCGACAGGGCTGACGACTGAAGCTTTCTTT. The chain links TRBV29-1 to TRBJ1-1; TRBD1 matches 7 bases. The CDR3 spans 13 residues. From germline, CDR1 is SQVTM and CDR2 ANQGSEA. Trimming removed 5 bases from V and 5 bases from J; junction bases left unmatched: 8.

In DNA, the CDR3 is TGTGCCAGCAGTTACTGCCAGGGGGGAGAGACCCAGTACTTC. Its translation is CASSYCQGGETQYF. This chain joins TRBV6-5 and TRBJ2-5; D is perhaps TRBD1 (7 bases). Trimming removed 1 base from V and 4 bases from J, with 10 bases in between. This CDR3 is built from 14 residues. Germline V CDR1 and CDR2: MNHEY, SVGAGI.

At least ten counts were recorded for this clonotype. The junction departs from the called germline gene at one end, perhaps through a read error. This chain connects TRBV15 to TRBJ2-7, with 7 bases matching TRBD1. The CDR3 contains 14 residues. Germline CDR1 LNHNV, CDR2 YYDKDF (reference sequence). CDR3 bases: TGTGCCACCAGCAGAGTAGGGGGCTCCCACGAGCAGTACTTC. Protein sequence: CATSRVGGSHEQYF.

This clonotype was seen ten or more times. The chain recombines TRBV2 with TRBJ1-1; D uncertain. V lost 4 bases and J 6 bases, leaving 9 bases between the germline ends. The CDR3 is made up of 12 amino acids. Germline V gene lookup returns CDR1 SNHLY and CDR2 FYNNEI. The CDR3 DNA sequence: TGTGCCAGCAGTGTCCTACGAGCTGAAGCTTTCTTT. This codes for CASSVLRAEAFF.

This clonotype was recorded at least ten times. The gene calls are TRBV20-1 and TRBJ2-3; D possibly corresponds to TRBD2 (5 bases). CDR3 length: 15 amino acids. Germline CDR1 is DFQATT and CDR2 is SNEGSKA (reference sequence). V dropped 0 bases and J dropped 1 base, with 11 bases sitting between them. Written as DNA, the CDR3 is TGCAGTGCTAGAGATGGGGTTAGCGGCACAGATACGCAGTATTTT. This sequence encodes CSARDGVSGTDTQYF.

This clonotype was recorded at least ten times. This chain joins TRBV24-1 and TRBJ2-1, with D unclear. From germline, CDR1 is KGHDR and CDR2 SFDVKD. CDR3 length: 16 residues. Deletions cut 1 base from V and 14 bases from J, with 23 bases between. The CDR3 nucleotides are TGTGCCACCAGTGATTTATCCGGGTCCCCTTTCGATCCCGAGTTCTTC. Translation: CATSDLSGSPFDPEFF.

This clonotype was detected many times. This chain links TRBV3-1 with TRBJ2-4; D unresolved. The length of the CDR3 is 14 residues. The germline gives CDR1 LGHDT, CDR2 YNNKEL (reference sequence). The ends were cut back, 1 base at V and 0 bases at J, with 4 bases in the middle. The DNA of the CDR3 is TGTGCCAGCAGCCAAGGGGCAGCCAAAAACATTCAGTACTTC. Protein sequence: CASSQGAAKNIQYF.

In its sample, this clonotype was seen many times. V is TRBV7-2 and J is TRBJ2-2; TRBD2 matches at 9 bases. Trimming at V came to 5 bases and at J to 4 bases, leaving 2 bases not matched to a gene. This CDR3 has 14 residues. Germline assignment: CDR1 SGHTA and CDR2 FQGNSA. CDR3 DNA: TGTGCCAGCAGCGTTAGCGGGAGCACCGGGGAGCTGTTTTTT. Its translation: CASSVSGSTGELFF.

This clonotype was observed many times. This chain joins TRBV12-3 or TRBV12-4 and TRBJ2-1, with 9 bases matching TRBD2. This CDR3 is built from 15 residues. J lost 7 bases, V lost 2 bases, and 6 bases had no gene match. The CDR3 reads CASSLQGLASNEQFF. The CDR3 DNA follows: TGTGCCAGCAGTTTACAGGGACTAGCAAGTAATGAGCAGTTCTTC.

This clonotype was found a few times. This chain joins TRBV5-5 and TRBJ2-7; D not certain. CDR3 size: 14 residues. Germline loops: CDR1 SGHKS, CDR2 YYEKEE (reference sequence). V lost 0 bases, J lost 6 bases, and 13 bases lay in between. CDR3 sequence reads: CASSLDVNTVEQYF. The CDR3 DNA follows: TGTGCCAGCAGCTTGGACGTTAATACGGTCGAGCAGTACTTC. Based on the CDR3 plus reference TRBV5-5 and TRBJ2-7, the full variable domain is DAGVTQSPTHLIKTRGQQVTLRCSPISGHKSVSWYQQVLGQGPQFIFQYYEKEERGRGNFPDRFSARQFPNYSSELNVNALLLGDSALYLCASSLDVNTVEQYFGPGTRLTVT.

The chain is built from TRBV5-1 and TRBJ1-1; D might be TRBD1 (6 bases). Germline-derived CDR1 and CDR2 are SGHRS and YFSETQ. V was trimmed by 1 base and J by 6 bases, leaving 13 bases between them. The CDR3 is 14 amino acids. This CDR3 is CASSLFSGGPEAFF. In DNA, the CDR3 is TGCGCCAGCAGCTTGTTTTCGGGGGGCCCTGAAGCTTTCTTT.

The rearrangement uses TRBV28 and TRBJ2-1; D uncertain. V dropped 10 bases and J dropped 8 bases, with 21 bases sitting between them. This CDR3 has 14 residues. Germline V gives CDR1 MDHEN, CDR2 SYDVKM. CDR3 protein: CAMGPGPLSHEQFF. CDR3 coding DNA: TGTGCCATGGGCCCCGGACCGCTCTCCCATGAGCAGTTCTTC. Drawing the rest from reference TRBV28 and TRBJ2-1, the complete variable domain is DVKVTQSSRYLVKRTGEKVFLECVQDMDHENMFWYRQDPGLGLRLIYFSYDVKMKEKGDIPEGYSVSREKKERFSLILESASTNQTSMYLCAMGPGPLSHEQFFGPGTRLTVL.

The rearrangement joins TRBV6-2 or TRBV6-3 to TRBJ2-6; TRBD1 might be the D (5 bases). V gave up 7 bases and J gave up 2 bases, with 18 bases separating them. The CDR3 totals 17 residues. Germline V gene sequence: CDR1 MNHEY, CDR2 SVGEGT. The chain's CDR3 is CASNQVGPDTGANVLTF. The CDR3 region has the DNA TGTGCCAGCAACCAGGTGGGGCCCGACACTGGGGCCAACGTCCTGACTTTC.

This clonotype was picked up many times. The chain recombines TRBV15 with TRBJ1-5, with D unclear. CDR3 length: 16 residues. Germline-derived CDR1 and CDR2 are LNHNV and YYDKDF (reference sequence). V shed 0 bases and J shed 2 bases, with 11 bases lying between them. The CDR3 DNA is TGTGCCACCAGCAGAGATTCGGGGATCGGCAATCAGCCCCAGCATTTT. Amino acid sequence: CATSRDSGIGNQPQHF.

In its sample, this clonotype was seen a few times. The V call is TRBV5-6, the J call TRBJ2-7; D may be TRBD2 (6 bases). The germline CDR1 and CDR2 sequences are SGHDT and YYEEEE. The CDR3 contains 13 residues. The V end was cut by 4 bases, the J end by 3 bases, with 11 bases between. The CDR3, as DNA: TGTGCCAGCAGCCCCGGGACTCGCTACGAGCAGTACTTC. It is translated as CASSPGTRYEQYF.

There are many counts of this clonotype. This chain connects TRBV18 to TRBJ2-5; D is uncertain. Germline assignment: CDR1 KGHSH and CDR2 LQKENI. The CDR3 extends over 13 amino acids. V was shortened by 3 bases and J by 3 bases, with 8 bases between the two germline ends. CDR3 coding DNA: TGTGCCAGCTCACCGAGTTGGGAAGAGACCCAGTACTTC. This translates into CASSPSWEETQYF.

The sample holds a few counts of this clonotype. The chain joins TRBV20-1 to TRBJ1-3; unclear D gene. This CDR3 is 17 amino acids long. Trimming took 6 bases from V and 1 from J, leaving 22 bases between them. Germline loops: CDR1 DFQATT, CDR2 SNEGSKA (reference sequence). CDR3 sequence reads: CSAQGSGSGVSGNTIYF. The CDR3 DNA reads TGCAGTGCCCAAGGGTCAGGATCAGGAGTTTCTGGAAACACCATATATTTT.

There are many counts of this clonotype. The J gene is TRBJ2-5, the V gene TRBV11-2; D ambiguous. Trimming took 5 bases from V and 5 from J, leaving 12 bases between them. Germline-derived CDR1 and CDR2 are SGHAT and FQNNGV. The CDR3 contains 13 residues. The DNA for the CDR3 is TGTGCCAGCAGCCGTGGCTTTAGGGAGACCCAGTACTTC. This encodes CASSRGFRETQYF. The full variable domain, its missing parts supplied by reference TRBV11-2 and TRBJ2-5, is EAGVAQSPRYKIIEKRQSVAFWCNPISGHATLYWYQQILGQGPKLLIQFQNNGVVDDSQLPKDRFSAERLKGVDSTLKIQPAKLEDSAVYLCASSRGFRETQYFGPGTRLLVL.

The CDR3 spells CASSDSIPADREGSNQPQHF. The CDR3 region has the DNA TGTGCCAGCAGTGACTCGATCCCGGCGGACAGGGAAGGTAGCAATCAGCCCCAGCATTTT. The chain carries TRBV6-4 and TRBJ1-5; the match to TRBD1 covers 8 bases. The germline CDR1 and CDR2 sequences are MRHNA and SNTAGT. The CDR3 totals 20 residues. V shed 0 bases, J shed 0 bases, and the junction held 13 bases outside the gene matches.

This clonotype was found many times. J is TRBJ1-1 and V is TRBV5-1; TRBD1 matches at 9 bases. J gave up 6 bases and V 0 bases, and 0 bases lay outside the gene matches. CDR1 and CDR2 from the germline V gene are SGHRS and YFSETQ. This CDR3 is 13 amino acids long. The CDR3 DNA reads TGCGCCAGCAGCTTGGACAGGGGGCCTGAAGCTTTCTTT. Its protein is CASSLDRGPEAFF.

This clonotype was counted at least ten times. V and J are TRBV20-1 and TRBJ2-3, with D unresolved. The germline V gene has CDR1 DFQATT and CDR2 SNEGSKA (reference sequence). V was shortened by 4 bases and J by 2 bases, with 10 bases between the two germline ends. This CDR3 comprises 13 residues. In DNA, the CDR3 is TGCAGTGCTATCGAGGAGTTCACAGATACGCAGTATTTT. Amino acids: CSAIEEFTDTQYF.

This clonotype has at least ten counts. The chain recombines TRBV7-2 with TRBJ1-5, with 9 positions matching TRBD1. Per germline, CDR1 SGHTA and CDR2 FQGNSA. The CDR3 sequence is 14 residues long. V dropped 4 bases and J dropped 7; count of bases not matched to a gene: 5. The CDR3: CASSSQGAYQPQHF. CDR3 DNA sequence: TGTGCCAGCAGCTCACAGGGGGCATACCAGCCCCAGCATTTT.